A single count supports the clone carrying this T cell receptor beta chain. Its target is unknown. Described time point: pretreatment peripheral blood. This record belongs to a study of PD-L1 blockade in urothelial cancer. Study in general: After treatment start, blood was analyzed at 3 weeks (second dose) and at 6 weeks.

Each PCR had synthetic TCR analog templates added to it as a spike-in. The table came from immunoSEQ multiplex PCR; TCRdb's copy has only in-frame clones and leaves some out. The table shows 90,000 or so clones, with 85% to 90% occurring only once. General study results and limits: A pretreatment blood TCR clonality that fell below the median predicted better progression-free and overall survival.

The clonotype was recovered from a man between 60 and 70 years old with urothelial cancer. Sequencing was performed on PBMCs, taken around atezolizumab (anti-PD-L1) treatment.

In DNA form, the CDR3 reads TGTGCCAGCAGCTTAATCCCTACCACAGATACGCAGTATTTT. Its protein product is CASSLIPTTDTQYF. The rearrangement uses TRBV11-2 and TRBJ2-3; D not certain. V was pared by 2 bases and J by 2 bases, with 8 bases between. The germline CDR1 and CDR2 sequences are SGHAT and FQNNGV. The CDR3 has 14 amino acids.